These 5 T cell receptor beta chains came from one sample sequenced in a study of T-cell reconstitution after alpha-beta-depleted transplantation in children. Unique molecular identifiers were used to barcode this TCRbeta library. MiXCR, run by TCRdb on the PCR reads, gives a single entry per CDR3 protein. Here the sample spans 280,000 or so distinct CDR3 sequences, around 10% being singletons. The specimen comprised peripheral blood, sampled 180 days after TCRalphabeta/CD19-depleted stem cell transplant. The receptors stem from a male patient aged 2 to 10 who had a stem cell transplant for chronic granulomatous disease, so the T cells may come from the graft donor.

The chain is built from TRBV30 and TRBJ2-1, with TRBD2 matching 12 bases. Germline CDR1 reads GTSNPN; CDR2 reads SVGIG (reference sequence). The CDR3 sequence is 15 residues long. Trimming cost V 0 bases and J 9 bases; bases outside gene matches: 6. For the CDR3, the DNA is TGTGCCTGGAGTGTACAGGCTAGCGGGAGGGTTGAGCAGTTCTTC. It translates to CAWSVQASGRVEQFF.

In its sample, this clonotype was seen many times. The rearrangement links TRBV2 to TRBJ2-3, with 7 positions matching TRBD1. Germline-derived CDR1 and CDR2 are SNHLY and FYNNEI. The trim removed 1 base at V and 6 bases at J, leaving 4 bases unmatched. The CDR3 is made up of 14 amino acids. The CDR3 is CASSEGQGPDTQYF. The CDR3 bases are TGTGCCAGCAGTGAAGGACAGGGACCCGATACGCAGTATTTT. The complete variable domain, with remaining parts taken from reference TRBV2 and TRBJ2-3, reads EPEVTQTPSHQVTQMGQEVILRCVPISNHLYFYWYRQILGQKVEFLVSFYNNEISEKSEIFDDQFSVERPDGSNFTLKIRSTKLEDSAMYFCASSEGQGPDTQYFGPGTRLTVL.

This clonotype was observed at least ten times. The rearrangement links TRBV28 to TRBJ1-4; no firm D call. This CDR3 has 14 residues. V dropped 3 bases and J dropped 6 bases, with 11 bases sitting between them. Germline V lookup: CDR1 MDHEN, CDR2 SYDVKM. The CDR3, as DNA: TGTGCCAGCAGTTTGCTATCAGATTATGAAAAACTGTTTTTT. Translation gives CASSLLSDYEKLFF.

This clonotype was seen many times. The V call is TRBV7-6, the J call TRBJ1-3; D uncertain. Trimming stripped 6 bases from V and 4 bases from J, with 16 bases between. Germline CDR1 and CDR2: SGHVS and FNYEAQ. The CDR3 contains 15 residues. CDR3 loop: CASSLSVSAGNTIYF. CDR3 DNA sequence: TGTGCCAGCAGTCTTAGCGTCAGCGCAGGAAACACCATATATTTT.

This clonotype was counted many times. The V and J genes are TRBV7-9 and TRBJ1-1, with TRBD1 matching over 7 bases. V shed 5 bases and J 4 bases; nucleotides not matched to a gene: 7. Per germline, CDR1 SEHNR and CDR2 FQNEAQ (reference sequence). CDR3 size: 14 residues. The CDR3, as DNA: TGTGCCAGCAGCCTCGACAGGGTCGCCACTGAAGCTTTCTTT. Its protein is CASSLDRVATEAFF.